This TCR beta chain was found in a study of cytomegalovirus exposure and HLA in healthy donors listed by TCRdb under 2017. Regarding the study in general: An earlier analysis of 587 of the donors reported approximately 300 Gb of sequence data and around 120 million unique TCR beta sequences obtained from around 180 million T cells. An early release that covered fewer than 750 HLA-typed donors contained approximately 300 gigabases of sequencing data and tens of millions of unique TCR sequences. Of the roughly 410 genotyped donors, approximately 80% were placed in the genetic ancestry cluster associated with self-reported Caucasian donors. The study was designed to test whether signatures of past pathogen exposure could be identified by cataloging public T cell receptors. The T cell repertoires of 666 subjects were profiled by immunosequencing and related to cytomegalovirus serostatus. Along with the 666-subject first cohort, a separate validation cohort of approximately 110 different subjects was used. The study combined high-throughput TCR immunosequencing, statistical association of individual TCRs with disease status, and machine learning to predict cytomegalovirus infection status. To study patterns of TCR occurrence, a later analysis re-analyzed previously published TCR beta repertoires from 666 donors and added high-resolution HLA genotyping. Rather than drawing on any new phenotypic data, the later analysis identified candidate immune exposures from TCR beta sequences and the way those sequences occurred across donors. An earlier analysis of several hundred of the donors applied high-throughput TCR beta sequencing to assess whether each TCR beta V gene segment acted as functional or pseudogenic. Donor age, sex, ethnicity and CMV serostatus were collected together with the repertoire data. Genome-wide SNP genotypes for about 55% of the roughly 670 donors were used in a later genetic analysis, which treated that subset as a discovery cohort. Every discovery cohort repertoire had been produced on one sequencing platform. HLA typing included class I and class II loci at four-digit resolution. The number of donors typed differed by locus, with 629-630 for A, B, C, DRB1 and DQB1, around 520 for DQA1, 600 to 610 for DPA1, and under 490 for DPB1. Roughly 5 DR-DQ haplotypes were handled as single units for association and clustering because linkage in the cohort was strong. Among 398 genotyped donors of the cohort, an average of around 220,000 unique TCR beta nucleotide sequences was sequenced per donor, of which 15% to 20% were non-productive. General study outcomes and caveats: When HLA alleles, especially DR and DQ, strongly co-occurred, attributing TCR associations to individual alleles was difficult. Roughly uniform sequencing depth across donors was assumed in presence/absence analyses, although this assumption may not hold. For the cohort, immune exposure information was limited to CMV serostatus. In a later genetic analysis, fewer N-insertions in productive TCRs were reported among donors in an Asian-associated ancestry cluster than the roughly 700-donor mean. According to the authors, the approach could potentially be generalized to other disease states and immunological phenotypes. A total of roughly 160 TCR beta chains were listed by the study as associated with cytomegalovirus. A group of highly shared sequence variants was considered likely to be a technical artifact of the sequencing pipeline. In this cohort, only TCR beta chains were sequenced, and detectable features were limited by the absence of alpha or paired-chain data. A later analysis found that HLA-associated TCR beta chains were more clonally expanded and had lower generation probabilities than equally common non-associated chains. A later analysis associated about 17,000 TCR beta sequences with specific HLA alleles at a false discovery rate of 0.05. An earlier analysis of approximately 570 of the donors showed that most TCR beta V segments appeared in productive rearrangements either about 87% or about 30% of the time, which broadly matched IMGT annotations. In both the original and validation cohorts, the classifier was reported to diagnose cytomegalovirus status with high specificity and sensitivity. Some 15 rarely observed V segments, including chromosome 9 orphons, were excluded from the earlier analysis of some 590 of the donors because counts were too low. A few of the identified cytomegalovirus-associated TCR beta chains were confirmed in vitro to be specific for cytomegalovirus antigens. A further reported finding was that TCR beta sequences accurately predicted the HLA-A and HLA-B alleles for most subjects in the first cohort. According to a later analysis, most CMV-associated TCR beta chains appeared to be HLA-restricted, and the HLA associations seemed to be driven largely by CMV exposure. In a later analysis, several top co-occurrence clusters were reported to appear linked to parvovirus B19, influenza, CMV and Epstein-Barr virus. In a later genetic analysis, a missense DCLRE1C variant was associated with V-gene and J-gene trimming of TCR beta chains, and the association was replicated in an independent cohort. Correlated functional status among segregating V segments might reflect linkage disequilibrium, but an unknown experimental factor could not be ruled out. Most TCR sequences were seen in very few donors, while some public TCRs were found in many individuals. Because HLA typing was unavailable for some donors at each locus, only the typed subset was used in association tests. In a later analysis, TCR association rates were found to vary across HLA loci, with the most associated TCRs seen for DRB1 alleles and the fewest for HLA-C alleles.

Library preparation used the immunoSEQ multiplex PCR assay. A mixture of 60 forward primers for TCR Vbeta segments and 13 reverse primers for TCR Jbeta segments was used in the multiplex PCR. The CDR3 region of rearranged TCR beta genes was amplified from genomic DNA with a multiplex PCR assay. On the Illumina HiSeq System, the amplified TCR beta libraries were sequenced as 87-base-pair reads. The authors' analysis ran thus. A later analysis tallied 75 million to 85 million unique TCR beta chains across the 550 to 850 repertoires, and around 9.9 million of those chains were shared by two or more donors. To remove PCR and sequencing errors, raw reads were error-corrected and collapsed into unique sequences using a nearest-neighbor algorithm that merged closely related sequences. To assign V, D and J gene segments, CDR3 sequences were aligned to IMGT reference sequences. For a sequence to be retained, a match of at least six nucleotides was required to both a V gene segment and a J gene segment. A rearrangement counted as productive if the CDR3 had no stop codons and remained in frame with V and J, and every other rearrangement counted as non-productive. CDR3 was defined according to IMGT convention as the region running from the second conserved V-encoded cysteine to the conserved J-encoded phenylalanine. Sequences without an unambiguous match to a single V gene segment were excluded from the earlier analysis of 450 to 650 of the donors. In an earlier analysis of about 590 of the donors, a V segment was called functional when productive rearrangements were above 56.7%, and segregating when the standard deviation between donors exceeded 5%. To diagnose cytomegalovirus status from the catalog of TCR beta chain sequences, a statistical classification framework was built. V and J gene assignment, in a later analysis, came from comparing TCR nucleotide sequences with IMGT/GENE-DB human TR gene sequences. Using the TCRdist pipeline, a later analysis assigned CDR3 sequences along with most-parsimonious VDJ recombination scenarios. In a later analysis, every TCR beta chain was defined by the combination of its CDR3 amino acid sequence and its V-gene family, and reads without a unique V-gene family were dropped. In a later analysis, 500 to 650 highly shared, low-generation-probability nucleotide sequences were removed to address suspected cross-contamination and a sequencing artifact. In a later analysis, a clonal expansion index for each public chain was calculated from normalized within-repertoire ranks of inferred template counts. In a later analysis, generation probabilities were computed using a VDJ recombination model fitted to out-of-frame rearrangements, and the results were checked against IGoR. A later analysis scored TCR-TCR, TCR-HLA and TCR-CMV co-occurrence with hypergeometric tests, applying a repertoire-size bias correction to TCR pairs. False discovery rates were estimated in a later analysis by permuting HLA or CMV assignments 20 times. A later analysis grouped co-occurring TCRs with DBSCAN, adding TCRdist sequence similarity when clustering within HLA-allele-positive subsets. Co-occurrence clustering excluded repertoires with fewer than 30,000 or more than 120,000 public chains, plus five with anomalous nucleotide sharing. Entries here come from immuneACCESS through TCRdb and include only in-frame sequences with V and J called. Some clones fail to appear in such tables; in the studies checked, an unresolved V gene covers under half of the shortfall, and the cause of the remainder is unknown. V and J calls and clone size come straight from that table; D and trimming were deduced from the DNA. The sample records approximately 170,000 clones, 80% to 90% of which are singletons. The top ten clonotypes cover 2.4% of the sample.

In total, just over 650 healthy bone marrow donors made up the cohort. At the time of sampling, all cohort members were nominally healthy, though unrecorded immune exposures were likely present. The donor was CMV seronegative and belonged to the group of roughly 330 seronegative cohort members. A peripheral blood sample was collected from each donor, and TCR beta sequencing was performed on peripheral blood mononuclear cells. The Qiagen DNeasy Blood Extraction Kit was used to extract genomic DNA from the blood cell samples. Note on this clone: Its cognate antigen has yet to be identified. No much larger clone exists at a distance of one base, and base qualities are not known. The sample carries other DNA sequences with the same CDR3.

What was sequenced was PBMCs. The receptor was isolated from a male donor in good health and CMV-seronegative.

The nucleotide sequence reads as follows: TGTGCCAGCAGCTTAGGACAGGGCGGCGAAAAACTGTTTTTT. Its product reads: CASSLGQGGEKLFF. The chain joins TRBV7-9 to TRBJ1-4; 7 bases in the junction line up with TRBD1. From the cysteine through the phenylalanine, the CDR3 covers 14 amino acids. Of the read, only the CDR3 DNA is kept; its 42 bases are in frame from base 1. The CDR1 and CDR2 encoded by the germline V gene (reference sequence) are SEHNR and FQNEAQ. Unmatched junction bases come to 4, with V trimmed by 1 base and J by 8 bases.